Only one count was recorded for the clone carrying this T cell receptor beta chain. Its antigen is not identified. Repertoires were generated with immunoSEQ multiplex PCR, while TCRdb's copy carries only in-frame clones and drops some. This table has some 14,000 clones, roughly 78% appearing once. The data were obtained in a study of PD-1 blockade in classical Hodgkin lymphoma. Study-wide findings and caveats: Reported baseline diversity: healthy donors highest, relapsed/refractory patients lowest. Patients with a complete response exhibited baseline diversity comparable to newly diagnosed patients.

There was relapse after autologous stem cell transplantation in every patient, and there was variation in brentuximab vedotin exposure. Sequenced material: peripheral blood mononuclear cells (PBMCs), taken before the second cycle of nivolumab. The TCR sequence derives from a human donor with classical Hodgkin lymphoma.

The CDR3 loop is CASSLMAAKSVYEQYF. The CDR3 DNA sequence: TGCGCCAGCAGCTTGATGGCCGCTAAGAGTGTCTACGAGCAGTACTTC. The genes are TRBV5-1 and TRBJ2-7, with D uncertain. The CDR3 contains 16 residues. Germline CDR1 is SGHRS and CDR2 is YFSETQ. Trimming removed 1 base from V and 3 bases from J, with 17 bases in between.